A selection of T cell receptor beta chains follows, all from one sample in a study of blood T cell repertoires in COVID-19. Method: immunoSEQ multiplex PCR; TCRdb's copy keeps in-frame clones and lacks some. The profile shows a few hundred thousand clones, roughly 90% of them singletons. The sample was peripheral blood. The origin of the receptors is a man aged 60 to 69 who had recovered from COVID-19. Both conserved end residues are part of each CDR3. Fields, in order: clone size, D gene, J gene, V gene, CDR3 DNA, CDR3 protein. The D gene is left open where the match is weak. Expanded clones are given a class, and other clones once, few, many or no size at all.

abundance: NA; d_gene: NA; j_gene: TRBJ2-2; v_gene: TRBV18; CDR3nt: TGTGCCAGCTCACCACCGAGCACCGGGGAGCTGTTTTTT; CDR3aa: CASSPPSTGELFF
abundance: NA; d_gene: NA; j_gene: TRBJ1-2; v_gene: TRBV7-2; CDR3nt: TGTGCCAGCAGCGTATTAACAGGGATTAGTAACTATGGCTACACCTTC; CDR3aa: CASSVLTGISNYGYTF
abundance: few; d_gene: NA; j_gene: TRBJ2-2; v_gene: TRBV7-7; CDR3nt: TGTGCTAGCCGGACAGAAACATTCACCGGGGAGCTGTTTTTT; CDR3aa: CASRTETFTGELFF
abundance: NA; d_gene: NA; j_gene: TRBJ1-4; v_gene: TRBV2; CDR3nt: TGTGCCAGCAGTGAAGCGCCTCAGGGGAATGAAAAACTGTTTTTT; CDR3aa: CASSEAPQGNEKLFF
abundance: NA; d_gene: NA; j_gene: TRBJ1-5; v_gene: TRBV2; CDR3nt: TGTGCCAGCCTCCAGGGCCCCGATCAGCCCCAGCATTTT; CDR3aa: CASLQGPDQPQHF
abundance: NA; d_gene: TRBD2; j_gene: TRBJ2-7; v_gene: TRBV19; CDR3nt: TGTGCCAGTAGTCCCCGACTAGCGGGGGGACCCTACGAGCAGTACTTC; CDR3aa: CASSPRLAGGPYEQYF
abundance: NA; d_gene: NA; j_gene: TRBJ2-7; v_gene: TRBV18; CDR3nt: TGTGCCAGCTCACCACCTAGCTCCTACGAGCAGTACTTC; CDR3aa: CASSPPSSYEQYF
abundance: NA; d_gene: NA; j_gene: TRBJ1-3; v_gene: TRBV30; CDR3nt: TGTGCCTGGACCTATGCACCCTCTGGAAACACCATATATTTT; CDR3aa: CAWTYAPSGNTIYF
abundance: once; d_gene: NA; j_gene: TRBJ1-1; v_gene: TRBV6-2/TRBV6-3; CDR3nt: TGTGCCAGCACCCCGAGGGTGAACACTGAAGCTTTCTTT; CDR3aa: CASTPRVNTEAFF
abundance: few; d_gene: NA; j_gene: TRBJ1-1; v_gene: TRBV24-1; CDR3nt: TGTGCCACCAGTGATTTAACAGGTGAAGCTTTCTTT; CDR3aa: CATSDLTGEAFF
abundance: NA; d_gene: TRBD1; j_gene: TRBJ2-2; v_gene: TRBV13; CDR3nt: TGTGCCAGCAGCTCCTCGGACAGGACAACGAACACCGGGGAGCTGTTTTTT; CDR3aa: CASSSSDRTTNTGELFF
abundance: NA; d_gene: NA; j_gene: TRBJ2-7; v_gene: TRBV15; CDR3nt: TGTGCCACCAGCAGTCCCCGGCAGGATAAATACGAGCAGTACTTC; CDR3aa: CATSSPRQDKYEQYF
abundance: NA; d_gene: TRBD1; j_gene: TRBJ2-2; v_gene: TRBV15; CDR3nt: TGTGCCACCAGCAGGACAGGGGGCTTCCCCGGGGAGCTGTTTTTT; CDR3aa: CATSRTGGFPGELFF
abundance: NA; d_gene: TRBD1; j_gene: TRBJ1-1; v_gene: TRBV2; CDR3nt: TGTGCCGGAGTGGGACAGACTAACACTGAAGCTTTCTTT; CDR3aa: CAGVGQTNTEAFF
abundance: NA; d_gene: TRBD1; j_gene: TRBJ1-1; v_gene: TRBV5-4; CDR3nt: TGTGCCAGCAGCCGGCAAACCAGGACAGGCGAGGCTGAAGCTTTCTTT; CDR3aa: CASSRQTRTGEAEAFF
abundance: once; d_gene: NA; j_gene: TRBJ2-1; v_gene: TRBV6-5; CDR3nt: TGTGCCAGCACGGCCAGGACCTACAATGAGCAGTTCTTC; CDR3aa: CASTARTYNEQFF
abundance: NA; d_gene: TRBD2; j_gene: TRBJ2-7; v_gene: TRBV19; CDR3nt: TGTGCCAGTAGTAGGGGAGGGCTGGGCTCCTACGAGCAGTACTTC; CDR3aa: CASSRGGLGSYEQYF
abundance: NA; d_gene: NA; j_gene: TRBJ2-5; v_gene: TRBV18; CDR3nt: TGTGCCAGCTCACCCGGTGGAGAGACCCAGTACTTC; CDR3aa: CASSPGGETQYF
abundance: NA; d_gene: NA; j_gene: TRBJ1-2; v_gene: TRBV5-4; CDR3nt: TGTGCCAGCAGCTTAATACAGTCCTCTAACTATGGCTACACCTTC; CDR3aa: CASSLIQSSNYGYTF
abundance: NA; d_gene: NA; j_gene: TRBJ1-1; v_gene: TRBV30; CDR3nt: TGTGCCTGGAGTGTAAAACTTGTGAACACTGAAGCTTTCTTT; CDR3aa: CAWSVKLVNTEAFF
abundance: NA; d_gene: NA; j_gene: TRBJ2-1; v_gene: TRBV9; CDR3nt: TGTGCCAGCAGCGTAGCTGGCGGAGAAAAGGAGCAGTTCTTC; CDR3aa: CASSVAGGEKEQFF
abundance: NA; d_gene: TRBD1; j_gene: TRBJ1-4; v_gene: TRBV5-1; CDR3nt: TGCGCCAGCAGCGATACAGGGGGCGTGGGAGAAAAACTGTTTTTT; CDR3aa: CASSDTGGVGEKLFF
abundance: NA; d_gene: NA; j_gene: TRBJ2-7; v_gene: TRBV11-2; CDR3nt: TGTGCCAGCAGCTCAGGATACGAGCAGTACTTC; CDR3aa: CASSSGYEQYF
abundance: few; d_gene: TRBD2; j_gene: TRBJ2-7; v_gene: TRBV5-6; CDR3nt: TGTGCCAGCAGCCCGGGACTAGCGGGCTACGAGCAGTACTTC; CDR3aa: CASSPGLAGYEQYF
abundance: NA; d_gene: NA; j_gene: TRBJ1-2; v_gene: TRBV19; CDR3nt: TGTGCCAGTAGTATGAGAGTCATGTTAGTGGCTAACTATGGCTACACCTTC; CDR3aa: CASSMRVMLVANYGYTF
abundance: NA; d_gene: NA; j_gene: TRBJ2-7; v_gene: TRBV6-5; CDR3nt: TGTGCCAGCAGTCGGACAGACTCATCCTACGAGCAGTACTTC; CDR3aa: CASSRTDSSYEQYF
abundance: NA; d_gene: NA; j_gene: TRBJ2-3; v_gene: TRBV10-3; CDR3nt: TGTGCCATCAGTGAGAGCGGAACTAGCACAGATACGCAGTATTTT; CDR3aa: CAISESGTSTDTQYF
abundance: NA; d_gene: TRBD1; j_gene: TRBJ2-7; v_gene: TRBV5-4; CDR3nt: TGTGCCAGCAGCAAACAGGGGTCCTCCTACGAGCAGTACTTC; CDR3aa: CASSKQGSSYEQYF
abundance: NA; d_gene: TRBD2; j_gene: TRBJ2-2; v_gene: TRBV9; CDR3nt: TGTGCCAGCAGCGGTAGCGGGGGGGTTAACACCGGGGAGCTGTTTTTT; CDR3aa: CASSGSGGVNTGELFF
abundance: NA; d_gene: NA; j_gene: TRBJ1-3; v_gene: TRBV19; CDR3nt: TGTGCCAGTAGTAGTGCGGCCAGGGTTTCTGGAAACACCATATATTTT; CDR3aa: CASSSAARVSGNTIYF
abundance: few; d_gene: TRBD1; j_gene: TRBJ2-6; v_gene: TRBV2; CDR3nt: TGTGCCAGCAGTGCGGACAGGGGGGGTTCTGGGGCCAACGTCCTGACTTTC; CDR3aa: CASSADRGGSGANVLTF
abundance: once; d_gene: NA; j_gene: TRBJ2-3; v_gene: TRBV4-2; CDR3nt: TGTGCCAGCAGCCAGTCACACTCGGGACTCCCCCGGGGGGATACGCAGTATTTT; CDR3aa: CASSQSHSGLPRGDTQYF
abundance: NA; d_gene: NA; j_gene: TRBJ1-2; v_gene: TRBV5-4; CDR3nt: TGTGCCAGCAGCTTGAATTTGGGTAGCGCCTATGGCTACACCTTC; CDR3aa: CASSLNLGSAYGYTF
abundance: NA; d_gene: TRBD2; j_gene: TRBJ2-2; v_gene: TRBV7-2; CDR3nt: TGTGCCAGCAGCTTAGCGAAAGGAATAGCGGGGTCTTTCGGGGAGCTGTTTTTT; CDR3aa: CASSLAKGIAGSFGELFF
abundance: NA; d_gene: TRBD1; j_gene: TRBJ2-7; v_gene: TRBV29-1; CDR3nt: TGCAGCGTCCGCAGGGGGCCGTACGAGCAGTACTTC; CDR3aa: CSVRRGPYEQYF
abundance: NA; d_gene: NA; j_gene: TRBJ1-5; v_gene: TRBV7-2; CDR3nt: TGTGCCAGCAGCTCCGGTGGGGGGGCTCAGCCCCAGCATTTT; CDR3aa: CASSSGGGAQPQHF
abundance: NA; d_gene: TRBD2; j_gene: TRBJ2-1; v_gene: TRBV5-1; CDR3nt: TGCGCCAGCAGCCAACTAGCGGGGGGGCTCAATGAGCAGTTCTTC; CDR3aa: CASSQLAGGLNEQFF
abundance: NA; d_gene: TRBD1; j_gene: TRBJ1-2; v_gene: TRBV6-6; CDR3nt: TGTGCCAGCAGTTACTCGCCCCTGACAGGGGAAGCCACCTTC; CDR3aa: CASSYSPLTGEATF
abundance: NA; d_gene: NA; j_gene: TRBJ2-3; v_gene: TRBV18; CDR3nt: TGTGCCAGCTCACCTAGGCGGACAGATACGCAGTATTTT; CDR3aa: CASSPRRTDTQYF
abundance: NA; d_gene: NA; j_gene: TRBJ1-1; v_gene: TRBV19; CDR3nt: TGTGCCAGTAGTCTAATGTATGGGGCAGGGGAAGCTTTCTTT; CDR3aa: CASSLMYGAGEAFF
abundance: NA; d_gene: NA; j_gene: TRBJ2-2; v_gene: TRBV5-1; CDR3nt: TGCGCCAGCAGCTTGGGGGCAGAAACCAACACCGGGGAGCTGTTTTTT; CDR3aa: CASSLGAETNTGELFF
abundance: NA; d_gene: TRBD1; j_gene: TRBJ2-5; v_gene: TRBV6-2/TRBV6-3; CDR3nt: TGTGCCAGCAGCTCTAAGGACAGGGGGCGGCTTAGGATGCAAGAGACCCAGTACTTC; CDR3aa: CASSSKDRGRLRMQETQYF
abundance: NA; d_gene: NA; j_gene: TRBJ2-3; v_gene: TRBV5-1; CDR3nt: TGCGCCAGCAGCTTTGATCCGGAGGGTTGGGAGCAAAGGACAGATACGCAGTATTTT; CDR3aa: CASSFDPEGWEQRTDTQYF
abundance: NA; d_gene: NA; j_gene: TRBJ1-2; v_gene: TRBV7-2; CDR3nt: TGTGCCAGCAGCTTCGACAGCCTTCGCTATGGCTACACCTTC; CDR3aa: CASSFDSLRYGYTF
abundance: few; d_gene: NA; j_gene: TRBJ1-4; v_gene: TRBV4-1; CDR3nt: TGCGCCAGCAGCCCCCATAACGTGGGAGCCGATGAAAAACTGTTTTTT; CDR3aa: CASSPHNVGADEKLFF
abundance: NA; d_gene: NA; j_gene: TRBJ1-1; v_gene: TRBV7-3; CDR3nt: TGTGCCAGCAGCTCAGGGTTGAACACTGAAGCTTTCTTT; CDR3aa: CASSSGLNTEAFF
abundance: NA; d_gene: NA; j_gene: TRBJ1-1; v_gene: TRBV14; CDR3nt: TGTGCCAGCAGCCTTAAGAGAATGTTCACTGAAGCTTTCTTT; CDR3aa: CASSLKRMFTEAFF
abundance: NA; d_gene: NA; j_gene: TRBJ1-1; v_gene: TRBV7-3; CDR3nt: TGTGCCAGCGGCAGGGGAAGGGGTGAAGCTTTCTTT; CDR3aa: CASGRGRGEAFF
abundance: NA; d_gene: TRBD1; j_gene: TRBJ2-7; v_gene: TRBV18; CDR3nt: TGTGCCAGCGGCTCTGTTGGGACAGGGTCCTACGAGCAGTACTTC; CDR3aa: CASGSVGTGSYEQYF
abundance: NA; d_gene: TRBD1; j_gene: TRBJ1-1; v_gene: TRBV2; CDR3nt: TGTGCCAGCAGTGACAGGACAGGTTTGGTGAACACTGAAGCTTTCTTT; CDR3aa: CASSDRTGLVNTEAFF